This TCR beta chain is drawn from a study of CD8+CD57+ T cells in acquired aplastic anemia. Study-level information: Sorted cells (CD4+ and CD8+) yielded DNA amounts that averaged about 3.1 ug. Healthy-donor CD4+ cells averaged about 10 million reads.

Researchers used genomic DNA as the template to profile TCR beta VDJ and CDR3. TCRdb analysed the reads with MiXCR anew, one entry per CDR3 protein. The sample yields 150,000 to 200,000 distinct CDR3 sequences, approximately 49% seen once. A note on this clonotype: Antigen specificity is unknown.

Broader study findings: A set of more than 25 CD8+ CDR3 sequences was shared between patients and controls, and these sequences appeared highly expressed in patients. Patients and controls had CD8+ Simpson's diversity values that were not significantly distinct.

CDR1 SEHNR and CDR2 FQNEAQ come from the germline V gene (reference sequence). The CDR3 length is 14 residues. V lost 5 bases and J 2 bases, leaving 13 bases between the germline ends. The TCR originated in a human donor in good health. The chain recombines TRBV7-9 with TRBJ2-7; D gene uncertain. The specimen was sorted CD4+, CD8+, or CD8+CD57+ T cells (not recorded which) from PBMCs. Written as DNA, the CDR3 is TGTGCCAGCAGCCTAGAGCCTCCTACCTACGAGCAGTACTTC. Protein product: CASSLEPPTYEQYF.